These 30 T cell receptor beta chains came from one sample sequenced in a study of T cell responses to AZD1222 COVID-19 vaccine. The method was immunoSEQ multiplex PCR; TCRdb's version includes in-frame clones alone and lacks a portion of them. The data contain about 130,000 clones, 80% to 90% of them singletons. The source was peripheral blood, collected 28 days after the second AZD1222 dose. These TCRs come from an adult who received the AZD1222 COVID-19 vaccine.

This clone was seen a single time. J is TRBJ1-6 and V is TRBV30; tentative D call: TRBD1 (5 bases). V was trimmed by 5 bases and J by 4 bases, leaving 12 bases between them. The CDR3 runs 14 residues. The germline CDR1 and CDR2 sequences are GTSNPN and SVGIG (reference sequence). The CDR3 nucleotides are TGTGCCTGGGGGGACGGACCTTATAATTCACCCCTCCACTTT. This gives the protein CAWGDGPYNSPLHF.

The chain employs TRBV7-8 and TRBJ1-1; D is possibly TRBD1 (5 bases). The V end lost 4 bases, the J end lost 4 bases, and 13 bases lay between the germline ends. The CDR3 contains 14 residues. In germline, CDR1 is SGHVS, CDR2 FQNEAQ. The CDR3 DNA is TGTGCCAGCAGCTCTGGGGTAGGGGTCACTGAAGCTTTCTTT. Amino acids: CASSSGVGVTEAFF.

This clone was seen more than once but under ten times. The chain employs TRBV27 and TRBJ1-2; 7 bases agree with TRBD1. Germline values: CDR1 MNHEY, CDR2 SMNVEV (reference sequence). After removal of 3 bases from V and 4 bases from J, the junction contained 11 bases not matched to a gene. The CDR3 consists of 16 residues. The CDR3 DNA reads as TGTGCCAGCAGTTTTGAGTCACAGGGGAGGTCCTATGGCTACACCTTC. Protein product: CASSFESQGRSYGYTF.

The chain uses TRBV4-1 and TRBJ2-3; D not certain. CDR1 and CDR2 (germline): MGHRA, YSYEKL. The V and J ends lost 2 bases and 0 bases respectively, with 15 bases between them. This CDR3 has 17 residues. DNA of the CDR3: TGCGCCAGCAGCCAACTTGACATGGGGTTAAGCACAGATACGCAGTATTTT. It specifies CASSQLDMGLSTDTQYF.

V is TRBV9 and J is TRBJ1-5, with a weak D call TRBD1 (5 bases). Per the germline V gene, CDR1 is SGDLS and CDR2 is YYNGEE. Trimming cost V 3 bases and J 1 base, with 11 bases left between them. CDR3 size: 15 residues. The CDR3 region has the DNA TGTGCCAGCAGCGCCCCAGGGTTAAGCAATCAGCCCCAGCATTTT. Its protein product is CASSAPGLSNQPQHF.

This clone was observed once. The chain combines TRBV7-9 with TRBJ1-1; D not certain. Germline assignment: CDR1 SEHNR and CDR2 FQNEAQ (reference sequence). The germline V and J ends were trimmed by 5 bases and 9 bases, with 7 bases remaining between them. The length of the CDR3 is 10 residues. The CDR3 reads CASSLGKAFF. CDR3 in DNA: TGTGCCAGCAGCCTAGGGAAAGCTTTCTTT.

The chain has TRBV6-5 and TRBJ2-5; no firm D call. V gave up 0 bases and J gave up 2 bases, with 7 bases separating them. Germline values: CDR1 MNHEY, CDR2 SVGAGI. This CDR3 region has 14 residues. CDR3 nucleotides: TGTGCCAGCAGTTACTCAAGGGTTCAAGAGACCCAGTACTTC. Translated, it gives CASSYSRVQETQYF.

The gene calls are TRBV5-4 and TRBJ1-1, with a possible D match to TRBD1 (6 bases). The germline CDR1 and CDR2 sequences are SGHNT and YYREEE (reference sequence). Deletions cut 6 bases from V and 1 base from J, with 16 bases between. The CDR3 has 15 residues. CDR3 coding DNA: TGTGCCAGCACCCGGGGGGGCTCAACGAACACTGAAGCTTTCTTT. Encoded protein: CASTRGGSTNTEAFF.

The chain carries TRBV9 and TRBJ2-2; D unclear. The CDR3 spans 14 residues. The V gene lost 5 bases and the J gene lost 0 bases, with 8 bases spanning the gap. Looked up from germline, CDR1 is SGDLS and CDR2 is YYNGEE. The CDR3 protein is CASSYTANTGELFF. Here the CDR3 DNA reads TGTGCCAGCAGTTACACCGCGAACACCGGGGAGCTGTTTTTT.

The genes are TRBV2 and TRBJ2-7, with a weak D call TRBD1 (6 bases). CDR3 length: 12 residues. Trimming pared 7 bases from V and 4 bases from J, leaving 11 bases between. Germline V lookup: CDR1 SNHLY, CDR2 FYNNEI. CDR3 sequence reads: CASKGQGYEQYF. In nucleotides, the CDR3 is TGTGCCAGCAAGGGACAAGGGTACGAGCAGTACTTC.

The rearrangement joins TRBV12-3 or TRBV12-4 to TRBJ1-2, with TRBD1 identical over 10 bases. Trimming took 5 bases from V and 6 from J; bases not matched to a gene: 3. The CDR3 runs to 13 residues. The CDR3 here is CASSRGQGDGYTF. CDR3 DNA sequence: TGTGCCAGCAGTCGAGGACAGGGGGATGGCTACACCTTC.

The rearrangement uses TRBV19 and TRBJ1-4, with TRBD1 matching over 9 bases. The CDR3 has 19 amino acids. With V trimmed by 5 bases and J by 0 bases, 13 bases remained unmatched. CDR1 LNHDA and CDR2 SQIVND come from the germline V gene (reference sequence). The CDR3 loop is CASSGTPGQGSTTNEKLFF. Here the CDR3 DNA reads TGTGCCAGTAGTGGGACTCCTGGACAGGGGTCGACAACTAATGAAAAACTGTTTTTT.

J is TRBJ2-3 and V is TRBV5-1; 7 bases are a match to TRBD1. The ends lost 0 bases at V and 0 bases at J; junction bases unmatched: 13. The CDR3 runs 19 residues. CDR1 is SGHRS and CDR2 is YFSETQ in the germline V gene. The CDR3 is CASSLGPPTGIISTDTQYF. CDR3 DNA: TGCGCCAGCAGCTTGGGCCCCCCGACAGGGATCATTAGCACAGATACGCAGTATTTT.

Remarks on this clone: The junction departs from germline at one end; a sequencing error may be responsible. The chain has TRBV19 and TRBJ1-1; D is possibly TRBD1 (6 bases). Germline values: CDR1 LNHDA, CDR2 SQIVND (reference sequence). CDR3 length: 12 residues. The CDR3 region has the DNA TGTGCCAGTAATACAGGGCTGACTGAAGCTTTTTTT. It encodes CASNTGLTEAFF.

The V gene is TRBV27, the J gene TRBJ2-7; D is unresolved. Germline CDR1 is MNHEY and CDR2 is SMNVEV (reference sequence). CDR3 length: 11 residues. V was pared by 9 bases and J by 2 bases, with 8 bases between. DNA for the CDR3: TGTGCCAGTGGGTTTACCTACGAGCAGTACTTC. This translates into CASGFTYEQYF.

The V gene is TRBV14, the J gene TRBJ2-1, with TRBD1 as a possible D gene (6 bases). The CDR3 length is 15 residues. Trimming left V 0 bases short and J 8 bases short, with 14 bases between. Germline V gene lookup returns CDR1 SGHDN and CDR2 FVKESK. The CDR3: CASSQEGGRGDEQFF. The CDR3 nucleotides are TGTGCCAGCAGCCAAGAAGGAGGCAGGGGTGATGAGCAGTTCTTC. Filled out from reference TRBV14 and TRBJ2-1, the complete variable domain reads EAGVTQFPSHSVIEKGQTVTLRCDPISGHDNLYWYRRVMGKEIKFLLHFVKESKQDESGMPNNRFLAERTGGTYSTLKVQPAELEDSGVYFCASSQEGGRGDEQFFGPGTRLTVL.

The rearrangement uses TRBV7-3 and TRBJ2-1; D not resolved. The CDR3 spans 13 residues. Trimming removed 5 bases at V and 0 bases at J, with 5 bases between. Germline values: CDR1 SGHTA, CDR2 FQGTGA. The CDR3 nucleotides read TGTGCCAGCAGCACTAACTCCTACAATGAGCAGTTCTTC. This translates into CASSTNSYNEQFF. Filled out from reference TRBV7-3 and TRBJ2-1, the complete variable domain reads GAGVSQTPSNKVTEKGKYVELRCDPISGHTALYWYRQSLGQGPEFLIYFQGTGAADDSGLPNDRFFAVRPEGSVSTLKIQRTERGDSAVYLCASSTNSYNEQFFGPGTRLTVL.

V gene TRBV4-2 combines with J gene TRBJ1-2, with D uncertain. The germline V gene has CDR1 LGHNA and CDR2 YNFKEQ. Trimming left V 0 bases short and J 8 bases short, with 7 bases between. CDR3 length equals 12 residues. The CDR3 loop is CASSQDPLGYTF. CDR3 in DNA: TGTGCCAGCAGCCAAGATCCGCTGGGCTACACCTTC.

The chain uses TRBV5-6 and TRBJ1-4; 10 nucleotides match TRBD1. The CDR3 runs 15 residues. Germline V gene data show CDR1 as SGHDT and CDR2 as YYEEEE. V lost 4 bases to trimming and J lost 8 bases; unmatched junction nucleotides: 8. CDR3 in amino acids: CASSLTGTGAEKLFF. DNA of the CDR3: TGTGCCAGCAGCCTAACCGGGACAGGGGCGGAAAAACTGTTTTTT.

The chain has TRBV11-3 and TRBJ2-1; D tentatively fits TRBD1 or TRBD2 (6 bases each). Germline CDR1 and CDR2: SGHNT and YENEEA. Trimming shortened V by 3 bases and J by 8 bases, and 11 bases separated the two germline ends. This CDR3 contains 13 residues. The CDR3 here is CASSLGGGDEQFF. CDR3 sequence (DNA): TGTGCCAGCAGCTTGGGGGGCGGCGATGAGCAGTTCTTC.

The rearrangement links TRBV5-6 to TRBJ1-1; 7 bases match TRBD1. CDR3 length: 15 residues. Germline CDR1 SGHDT, CDR2 YYEEEE. J gave up 4 bases and V 2 bases, and 8 bases lay outside the gene matches. Written as DNA, the CDR3 is TGTGCCAGCAGCTTATACAGGGGCGAGGTCACTGAAGCTTTCTTT. Translated: CASSLYRGEVTEAFF.

The rearrangement uses TRBV27 and TRBJ2-6; D is unclear. V was cut by 3 bases and J by 4 bases, with 13 bases left in between. The CDR3 spans 16 residues. The germline V gene encodes CDR1 MNHEY and CDR2 SMNVEV (reference sequence). CDR3 sequence (DNA): TGTGCCAGCAGTTTGTCCTCGATGGTCGGGGCCAACGTCCTGACTTTC. Its translation: CASSLSSMVGANVLTF.

This clone occurred once. The chain couples TRBV3-1 (or the pseudogene TRBV3-2) to TRBJ2-2; tentative D call: TRBD2 (6 bases). CDR1 LGHDT and CDR2 YNNKEL come from the germline V gene (reference sequence). The CDR3 spans 14 residues. The V gene lost 8 bases and the J gene lost 5 bases, with 15 bases spanning the gap. The CDR3 here is CASLYSGGTGELFF. The CDR3 DNA is TGTGCCAGCCTATATAGTGGGGGGACCGGGGAGCTGTTTTTT.

The V call is TRBV6-5, the J call TRBJ1-4; no clear D. The length of the CDR3 is 13 residues. V was trimmed by 2 bases and J by 8 bases, leaving 9 bases between them. Germline CDR1 and CDR2: MNHEY and SVGAGI. CDR3 sequence (DNA): TGTGCCAGCAGTTACAGAGACCGCGAAAAACTGTTTTTT. Translating it yields CASSYRDREKLFF.

The chain joins TRBV6-5 to TRBJ2-7; a possible D gene is TRBD1 (5 bases). CDR1 and CDR2 from the germline V gene are MNHEY and SVGAGI. Trimming took off 5 bases at V and 7 bases at J, with 15 bases between the two ends. The CDR3 runs 13 residues. The CDR3, as DNA: TGTGCCAGCAGTCAGGGCCCCAGGTTTGAGCAGTACTTC. Its translation: CASSQGPRFEQYF.

This chain connects TRBV25-1 to TRBJ2-1; TRBD2 aligns across 13 bases. The CDR3 is 16 amino acids. The germline CDR1 and CDR2 sequences are MGHDK and SYGVNS. The ends lost 4 bases at V and 9 bases at J; junction bases unmatched: 9. The CDR3 bases are TGTGCCAGCAGTGGTCAACTAGCGGGGGGGCTAGGTGAGCAGTTCTTC. Translated: CASSGQLAGGLGEQFF.

The chain couples TRBV9 to TRBJ2-5; no reliable D call. This CDR3 contains 13 residues. Trimming removed 0 bases at V and 3 bases at J, with 6 bases between. CDR1 is SGDLS, CDR2 YYNGEE, per germline. The CDR3 sequence: CASSVAVKETQYF. For the CDR3, the DNA is TGTGCCAGCAGCGTAGCAGTTAAAGAGACCCAGTACTTC.

This sequence joins TRBV7-3 and TRBJ2-2, with 10 nucleotides matching TRBD1. Germline values: CDR1 SGHTA, CDR2 FQGTGA. The CDR3 is made up of 18 amino acids. V lost 0 bases and J lost 2; bases outside the gene matches: 6. The CDR3 loop is CASSLTGRTGGNTGELFF. The CDR3 nucleotides read TGTGCCAGCAGCTTAACGGGGCGGACAGGGGGTAACACCGGGGAGCTGTTTTTT.

This clone has a single count. Other DNA sequences in the sample encode the same CDR3. This sequence joins TRBV5-1 and TRBJ2-1; D may be TRBD2 (6 bases). This CDR3 is built from 15 residues. V shed 0 bases and J shed 0 bases, with 7 bases lying between them. Germline CDR1 and CDR2: SGHRS and YFSETQ. The CDR3 protein is CASSLAGDSYNEQFF. Written as DNA, the CDR3 is TGCGCCAGCAGCTTGGCGGGAGACTCCTACAATGAGCAGTTCTTC.

In the case of this clone: The same CDR3 can be traced to other DNA sequences in this sample. The V and J genes are TRBV2 and TRBJ1-5; D is undetermined. Germline V gene sequence: CDR1 SNHLY, CDR2 FYNNEI. V was cut by 1 base and J by 0 bases, with 4 bases left in between. The CDR3 is 14 amino acids. In nucleotides, the CDR3 is TGTGCCAGCAGTGAAGTGGATAGCAATCAGCCCCAGCATTTT. Protein product: CASSEVDSNQPQHF.